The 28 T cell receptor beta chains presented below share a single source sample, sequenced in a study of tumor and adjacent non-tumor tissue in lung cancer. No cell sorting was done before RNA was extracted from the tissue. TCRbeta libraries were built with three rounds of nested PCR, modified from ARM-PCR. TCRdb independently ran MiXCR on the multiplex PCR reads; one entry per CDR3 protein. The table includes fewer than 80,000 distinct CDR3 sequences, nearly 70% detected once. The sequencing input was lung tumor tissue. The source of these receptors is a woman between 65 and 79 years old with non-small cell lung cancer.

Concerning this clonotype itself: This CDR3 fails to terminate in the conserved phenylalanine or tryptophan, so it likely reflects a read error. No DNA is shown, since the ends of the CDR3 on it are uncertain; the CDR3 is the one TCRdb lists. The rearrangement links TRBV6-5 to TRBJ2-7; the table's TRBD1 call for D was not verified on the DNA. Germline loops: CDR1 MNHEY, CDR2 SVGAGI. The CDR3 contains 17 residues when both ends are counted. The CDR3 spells CASSDTIRTGGLYEKYL.

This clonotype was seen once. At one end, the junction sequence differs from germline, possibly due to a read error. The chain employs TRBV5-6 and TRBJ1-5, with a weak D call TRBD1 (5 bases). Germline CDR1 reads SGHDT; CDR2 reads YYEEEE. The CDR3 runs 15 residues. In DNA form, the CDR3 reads TGTGCCAGCCAACATGGTCGACAGTCAAATCAGCCCCAGCATTTC. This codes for CASQHGRQSNQPQHF. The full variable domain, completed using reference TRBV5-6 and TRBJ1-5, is DAGVTQSPTHLIKTRGQQVTLRCSPKSGHDTVSWYQQALGQGPQFIFQYYEEEERQRGNFPDRFSGHQFPNYSSELNVNALLLGDSALYLCASQHGRQSNQPQHFGDGTRLSIL.

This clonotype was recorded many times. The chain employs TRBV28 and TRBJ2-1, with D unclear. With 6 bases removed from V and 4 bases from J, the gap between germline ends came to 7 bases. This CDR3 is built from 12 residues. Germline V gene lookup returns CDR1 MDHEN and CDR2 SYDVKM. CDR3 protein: CASRHGYNEQFF. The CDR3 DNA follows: TGTGCCAGCAGACATGGGTACAATGAGCAGTTCTTC.

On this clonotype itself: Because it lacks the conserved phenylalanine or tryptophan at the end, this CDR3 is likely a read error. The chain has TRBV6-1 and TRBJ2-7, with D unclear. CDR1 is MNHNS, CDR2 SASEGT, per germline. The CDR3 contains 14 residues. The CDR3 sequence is CASSEEIDPRAQYL. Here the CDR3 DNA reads TGTGCCAGTAGTGAAGAAATAGACCCGCGAGCACAGTACTTA.

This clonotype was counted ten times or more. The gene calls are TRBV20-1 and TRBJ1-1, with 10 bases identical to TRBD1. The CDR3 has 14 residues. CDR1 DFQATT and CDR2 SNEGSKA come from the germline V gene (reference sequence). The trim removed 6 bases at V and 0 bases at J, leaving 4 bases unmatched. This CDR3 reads CSAIGTGVNTEAFF. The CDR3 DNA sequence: TGCAGTGCAATAGGGACAGGGGTGAACACTGAAGCTTTCTTT.

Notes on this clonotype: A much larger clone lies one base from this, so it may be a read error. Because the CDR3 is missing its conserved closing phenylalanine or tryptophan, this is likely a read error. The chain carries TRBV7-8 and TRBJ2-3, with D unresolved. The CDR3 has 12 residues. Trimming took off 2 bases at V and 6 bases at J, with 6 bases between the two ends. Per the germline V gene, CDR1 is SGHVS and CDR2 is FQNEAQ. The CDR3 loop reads CASSLYGDTQYI. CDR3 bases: TGTGCCAGCAGCTTATATGGGGATACGCAGTATATT.

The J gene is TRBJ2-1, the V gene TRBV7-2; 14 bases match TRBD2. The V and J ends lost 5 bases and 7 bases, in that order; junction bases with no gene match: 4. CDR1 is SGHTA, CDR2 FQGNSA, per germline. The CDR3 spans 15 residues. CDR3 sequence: CASSAGLAGVNEQFF. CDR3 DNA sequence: TGTGCCAGCAGCGCGGGACTAGCGGGAGTTAATGAGCAGTTCTTC. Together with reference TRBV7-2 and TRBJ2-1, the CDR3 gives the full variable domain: GAGVSQSPSNKVTEKGKDVELRCDPISGHTALYWYRQSLGQGLEFLIYFQGNSAPDKSGLPSDRFSAERTGGSVSTLTIQRTQQEDSAVYLCASSAGLAGVNEQFFGPGTRLTVL.

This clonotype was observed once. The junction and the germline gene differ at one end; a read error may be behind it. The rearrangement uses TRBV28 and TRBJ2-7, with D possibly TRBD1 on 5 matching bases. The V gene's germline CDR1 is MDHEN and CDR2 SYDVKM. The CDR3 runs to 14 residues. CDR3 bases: TGTGCCATCAGTTCAGGGATTAGTGTCCACGAGCAGTACTTC. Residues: CAISSGISVHEQYF. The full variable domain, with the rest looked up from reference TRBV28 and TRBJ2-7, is DVKVTQSSRYLVKRTGEKVFLECVQDMDHENMFWYRQDPGLGLRLIYFSYDVKMKEKGDIPEGYSVSREKKERFSLILESASTNQTSMYLCAISSGISVHEQYFGPGTRLTVT.

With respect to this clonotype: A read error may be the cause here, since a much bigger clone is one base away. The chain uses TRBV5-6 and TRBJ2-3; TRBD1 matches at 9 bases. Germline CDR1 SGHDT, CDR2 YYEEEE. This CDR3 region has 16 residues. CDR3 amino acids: CASSPTGDRVLDMQYF. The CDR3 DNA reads TGTGCCAGCAGCCCGACTGGGGACAGGGTCTTAGATATGCAGTATTTT.

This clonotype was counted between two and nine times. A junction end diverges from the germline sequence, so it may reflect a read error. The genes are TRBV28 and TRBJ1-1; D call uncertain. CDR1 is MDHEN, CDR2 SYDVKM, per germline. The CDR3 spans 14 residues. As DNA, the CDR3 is TGTGCCAGCAGTGGTAGCAGCAACTACGTTGAGGCTTCCTTT. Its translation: CASSGSSNYVEASF.

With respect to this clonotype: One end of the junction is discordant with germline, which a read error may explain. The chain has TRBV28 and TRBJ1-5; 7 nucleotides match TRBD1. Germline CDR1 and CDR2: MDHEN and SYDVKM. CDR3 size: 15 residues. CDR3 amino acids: CASTQAGDSNQSQHF. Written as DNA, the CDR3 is TGTGCCAGCACACAGGCGGGGGACAGCAATCAGTCCCAACATTTT.

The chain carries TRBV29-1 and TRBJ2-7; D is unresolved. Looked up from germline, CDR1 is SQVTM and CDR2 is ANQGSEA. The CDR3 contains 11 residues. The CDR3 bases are TGCAGGACACGGAGTATCTACGAGCAGTACTTC. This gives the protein CRTRSIYEQYF.

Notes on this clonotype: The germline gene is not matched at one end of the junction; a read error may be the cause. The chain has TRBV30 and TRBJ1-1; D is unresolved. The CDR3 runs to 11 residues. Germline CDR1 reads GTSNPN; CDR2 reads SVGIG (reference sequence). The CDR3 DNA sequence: TGTGCCTGGAGGACCGGCACTGAAGTTTTCTTT. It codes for CAWRTGTEVFF.

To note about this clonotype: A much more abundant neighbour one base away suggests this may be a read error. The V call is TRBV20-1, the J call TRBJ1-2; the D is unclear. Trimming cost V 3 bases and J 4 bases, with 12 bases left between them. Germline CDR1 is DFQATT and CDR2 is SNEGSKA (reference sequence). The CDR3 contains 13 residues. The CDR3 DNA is TGCAGTGCTAGGAAGTACAGCTTCTATGGCTACACCTTC. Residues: CSARKYSFYGYTF.

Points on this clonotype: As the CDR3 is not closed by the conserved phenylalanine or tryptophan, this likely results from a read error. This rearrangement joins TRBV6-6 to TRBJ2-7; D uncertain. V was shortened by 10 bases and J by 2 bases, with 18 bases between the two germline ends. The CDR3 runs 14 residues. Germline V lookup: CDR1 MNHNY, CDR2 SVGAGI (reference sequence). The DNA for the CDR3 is TGTGCCACAAGGGAACGGTACACCCCCTACGAGCAGTACCTC. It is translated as CATRERYTPYEQYL.

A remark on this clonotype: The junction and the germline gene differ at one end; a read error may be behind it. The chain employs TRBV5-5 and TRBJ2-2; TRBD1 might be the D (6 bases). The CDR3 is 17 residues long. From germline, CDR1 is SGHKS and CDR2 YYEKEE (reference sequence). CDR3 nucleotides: TGTGTCAGCAGAGCCTATAGGGGGAATAGGAACACCGGGGAGCTGTTATTT. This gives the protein CVSRAYRGNRNTGELLF.

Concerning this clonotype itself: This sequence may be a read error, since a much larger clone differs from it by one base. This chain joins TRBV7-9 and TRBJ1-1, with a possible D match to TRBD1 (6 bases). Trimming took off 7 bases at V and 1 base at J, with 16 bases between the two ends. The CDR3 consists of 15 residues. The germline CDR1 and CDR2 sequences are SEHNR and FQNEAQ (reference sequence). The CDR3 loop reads CASNSGVSRNTEAFF. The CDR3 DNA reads TGTGCCAGCAACTCAGGGGTATCGCGGAACACTGAAGCTTTCTTT. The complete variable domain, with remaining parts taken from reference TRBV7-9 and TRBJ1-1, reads DTGVSQNPRHKITKRGQNVTFRCDPISEHNRLYWYRQTLGQGPEFLTYFQNEAQLEKSRLLSDRFSAERPKGSFSTLEIQRTEQGDSAMYLCASNSGVSRNTEAFFGQGTRLTVV.

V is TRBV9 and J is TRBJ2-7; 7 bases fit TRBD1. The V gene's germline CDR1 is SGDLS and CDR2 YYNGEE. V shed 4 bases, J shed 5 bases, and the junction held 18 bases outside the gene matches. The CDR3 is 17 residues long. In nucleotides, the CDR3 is TGTGCCAGCAGCATAGTGGATTCAGGGGGAAATGGCGACGAGCAGTACTTC. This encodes CASSIVDSGGNGDEQYF.

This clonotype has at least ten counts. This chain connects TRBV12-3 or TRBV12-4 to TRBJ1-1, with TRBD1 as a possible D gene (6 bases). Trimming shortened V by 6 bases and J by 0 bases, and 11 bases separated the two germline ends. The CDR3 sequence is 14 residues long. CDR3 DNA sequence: TGTGCCAGCAGCATAACAGGGATGAACACTGAAGCTTTCTTT. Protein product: CASSITGMNTEAFF.

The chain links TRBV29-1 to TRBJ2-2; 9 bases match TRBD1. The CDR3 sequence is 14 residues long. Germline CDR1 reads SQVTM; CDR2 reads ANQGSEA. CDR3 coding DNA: TGCACCTTTTTCGGGGACAGGGACACCGGGGAGCTGTTTTTT. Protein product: CTFFGDRDTGELFF.

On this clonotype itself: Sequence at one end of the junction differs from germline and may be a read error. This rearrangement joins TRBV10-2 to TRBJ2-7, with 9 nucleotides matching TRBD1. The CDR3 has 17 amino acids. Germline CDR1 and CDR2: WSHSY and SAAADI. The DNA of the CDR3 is TGCGCCAGCAGTAAGCCACGTCTGGGGACAGGGTACTACAAGCAGTACTTC. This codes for CASSKPRLGTGYYKQYF.

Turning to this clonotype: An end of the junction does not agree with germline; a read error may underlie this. The CDR3 here is CANSYSGHQGHKQYF. CDR3 sequence (DNA): TGTGCCAACAGTTACTCCGGGCACCAGGGCCACAAGCAGTACTTC. V usage is TRBV6-5 and J usage is TRBJ2-7; tentative D call: TRBD1 (5 bases). CDR3 size: 15 residues. CDR1 and CDR2 (germline): MNHEY, SVGAGI.

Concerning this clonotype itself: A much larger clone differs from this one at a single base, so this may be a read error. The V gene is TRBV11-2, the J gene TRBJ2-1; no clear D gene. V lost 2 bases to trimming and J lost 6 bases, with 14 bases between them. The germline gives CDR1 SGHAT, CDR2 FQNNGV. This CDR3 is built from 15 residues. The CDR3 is CASSLLVVCANEQFF. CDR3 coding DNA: TGTGCCAGCAGCTTACTAGTGGTGTGCGCCAATGAGCAGTTCTTC.

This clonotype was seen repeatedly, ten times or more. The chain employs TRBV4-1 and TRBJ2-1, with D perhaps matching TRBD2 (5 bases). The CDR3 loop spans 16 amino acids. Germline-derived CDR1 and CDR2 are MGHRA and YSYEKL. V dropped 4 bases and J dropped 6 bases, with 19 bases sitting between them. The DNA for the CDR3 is TGCGCCAGCAGCCCGATATGGCGGGTCCAGTTCAATGAGCAGTTCTTC. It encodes CASSPIWRVQFNEQFF.

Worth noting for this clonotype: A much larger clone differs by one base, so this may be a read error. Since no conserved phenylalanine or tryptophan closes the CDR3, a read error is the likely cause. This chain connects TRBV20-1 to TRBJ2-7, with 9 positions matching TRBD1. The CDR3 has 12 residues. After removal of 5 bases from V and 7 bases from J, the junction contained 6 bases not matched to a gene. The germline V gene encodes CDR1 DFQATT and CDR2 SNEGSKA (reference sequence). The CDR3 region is CSAVRQGEEQYL. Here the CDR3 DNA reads TGCAGTGCTGTCAGACAGGGGGAGGAGCAGTACCTC.

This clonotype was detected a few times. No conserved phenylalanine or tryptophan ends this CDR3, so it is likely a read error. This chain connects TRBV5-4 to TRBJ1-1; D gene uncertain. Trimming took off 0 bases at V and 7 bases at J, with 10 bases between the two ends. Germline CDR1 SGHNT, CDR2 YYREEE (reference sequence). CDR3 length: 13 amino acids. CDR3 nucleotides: TGTGCCAGCAGCTTGGAGCCTGCGTATGAAGCTTTCCTT. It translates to CASSLEPAYEAFL.

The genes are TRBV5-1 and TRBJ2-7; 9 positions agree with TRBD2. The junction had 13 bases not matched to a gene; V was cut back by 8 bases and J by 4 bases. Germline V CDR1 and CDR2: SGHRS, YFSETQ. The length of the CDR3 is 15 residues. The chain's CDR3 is CASSPEVAGVYEQYF. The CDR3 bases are TGCGCCAGTAGCCCCGAAGTAGCGGGGGTATACGAGCAGTACTTC.

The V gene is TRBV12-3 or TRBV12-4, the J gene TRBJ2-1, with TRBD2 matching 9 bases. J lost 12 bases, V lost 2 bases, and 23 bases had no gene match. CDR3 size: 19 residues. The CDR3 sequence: CASSLYSWGVAGVEGGQFF. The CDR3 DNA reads TGTGCCAGCAGTTTATATTCCTGGGGGGTAGCGGGAGTCGAAGGTGGGCAGTTCTTC.